These 23 T cell receptor beta chains were all obtained from the same sample, sequenced in a study of siplizumab effects on memory and regulatory T cells. TCRdb keeps only in-frame clones here, not all; method: immunoSEQ multiplex PCR. The sample includes under 140,000 clones, about nine tenths of them seen just once. Sequencing input: CD4+ T cells sorted from blood. The receptors were gathered from a human donor in good health.

This chain links TRBV6-1 with TRBJ1-4; D not certain. V lost 6 bases and J lost 2, with 7 bases in between. CDR3 length equals 13 residues. Germline-derived CDR1 and CDR2 are MNHNS and SASEGT. CDR3 coding DNA: TGTGCCAGCAGACTGGACACTAATGAAAAACTGTTTTTT. Residues: CASRLDTNEKLFF.

The J gene is TRBJ1-2, the V gene TRBV28, with 9 bases that match TRBD1. CDR3 size: 13 residues. CDR1 and CDR2 from the germline V gene are MDHEN and SYDVKM. V shed 10 bases, J shed 5 bases, and the junction held 8 bases outside the gene matches. CDR3 coding DNA: TGTGCCATGGGACAGGGCGCATATTATGGCTACACCTTC. Protein product: CAMGQGAYYGYTF.

V and J are TRBV28 and TRBJ1-6; 8 positions match TRBD1. The CDR3 runs 12 residues. CDR1 and CDR2 (germline): MDHEN, SYDVKM. With 4 bases clipped from V and 13 bases from J, the junction kept 3 bases outside the gene matches. The CDR3 is CASSSQGAPLHF. Written as DNA, the CDR3 is TGTGCCAGCAGTTCTCAGGGGGCCCCCCTCCACTTT.

The chain has TRBV6-6 and TRBJ2-2; D is uncertain. Germline V CDR1 and CDR2: MNHNY, SVGAGI (reference sequence). V gave up 2 bases and J gave up 7 bases, with 11 bases separating them. The CDR3 spans 14 residues. Here the CDR3 reads CASSYSTSFGELFF. CDR3 nucleotides: TGTGCCAGCAGTTACAGTACATCGTTCGGGGAGCTGTTTTTT.

V and J are TRBV25-1 and TRBJ2-7; D perhaps matches TRBD2 (5 bases). The CDR3 extends over 11 amino acids. Germline CDR1 MGHDK, CDR2 SYGVNS. Between the trimmed V and J ends, which lost 8 bases and 3 bases, there was a span of 8 bases. CDR3 amino acids: CASARGYEQYF. The CDR3, as DNA: TGTGCCAGCGCACGGGGCTACGAGCAGTACTTC.

In the case of this clone: This same CDR3 is encoded by further DNA sequences in the sample. The rearrangement joins TRBV30 to TRBJ1-5, with a tentative D call TRBD1 (5 bases). The germline V gene has CDR1 GTSNPN and CDR2 SVGIG (reference sequence). The CDR3 runs 12 residues. The germline V and J ends were trimmed by 1 base and 6 bases, with 7 bases remaining between them. CDR3 DNA sequence: TGTGCCTGGAGTGCTGGGGGTCAGCCCCAGCATTTT. This sequence encodes CAWSAGGQPQHF. Full variable domain (rest looked up from reference TRBV30 and TRBJ1-5): SQTIHQWPATLVQPVGSPLSLECTVEGTSNPNLYWYRQAAGRGLQLLFYSVGIGQISSEVPQNLSASRPQDRQFILSSKKLLLSDSGFYLCAWSAGGQPQHFGDGTRLSIL.

The chain carries TRBV10-2 and TRBJ1-1; D is unresolved. The germline V gene has CDR1 WSHSY and CDR2 SAAADI. V dropped 7 bases and J dropped 0 bases, with 9 bases sitting between them. There are 13 residues in the CDR3. The CDR3 sequence: CASTGPLNTEAFF. CDR3 bases: TGCGCCAGCACGGGCCCTCTGAACACTGAAGCTTTCTTT.

The CDR3 loop is CASSQETDLGANVLTF. The CDR3 bases are TGTGCCAGCAGCCAAGAAACGGACCTTGGGGCCAACGTCCTGACTTTC. The chain recombines TRBV4-2 with TRBJ2-6; no firm D call. Germline CDR1 reads LGHNA; CDR2 reads YNFKEQ. V was clipped by 0 bases and J by 3 bases, with 9 bases between them. The CDR3 has 16 residues.

This clone has just one count. The V and J genes are TRBV19 and TRBJ1-2; 10 nucleotides agree with TRBD1. V was clipped by 9 bases and J by 7 bases; unmatched bases: 14. Per the germline V gene, CDR1 is LNHDA and CDR2 is SQIVND (reference sequence). The CDR3 length is 15 residues. CDR3 coding DNA: TGTGCCAGCGATCAAGAGGGACAGGGGTCAGTTGGCTACACCTTC. This encodes CASDQEGQGSVGYTF.

This clone was counted a single time. The chain employs TRBV5-1 and TRBJ2-2, with D unresolved. CDR3 size: 16 residues. Deletions cut 0 bases from V and 1 base from J, with 10 bases between. CDR1 SGHRS and CDR2 YFSETQ come from the germline V gene. The CDR3 DNA reads as TGCGCCAGCAGCTTGGCATTAGGTGGGAACACCGGGGAGCTGTTTTTT. It encodes CASSLALGGNTGELFF.

The chain joins TRBV7-3 to TRBJ1-4; no firm D call. The ends were cut back, 1 base at V and 0 bases at J, with 6 bases in the middle. CDR1 is SGHTA and CDR2 is FQGTGA in the germline V gene. The CDR3 contains 15 residues. CDR3 sequence reads: CASSLNGATNEKLFF. In DNA, the CDR3 is TGTGCCAGCAGCTTAAACGGTGCAACTAATGAAAAACTGTTTTTT. Full variable domain (missing parts from reference TRBV7-3 and TRBJ1-4): GAGVSQTPSNKVTEKGKYVELRCDPISGHTALYWYRQSLGQGPEFLIYFQGTGAADDSGLPNDRFFAVRPEGSVSTLKIQRTERGDSAVYLCASSLNGATNEKLFFGSGTQLSVL.

Turning to this clone: The junction differs from germline at one of its ends, possibly a read error. The chain uses TRBV6-1 and TRBJ2-1; D is perhaps TRBD1 (5 bases). This CDR3 is built from 17 residues. Germline lookup yields CDR1 MNHNS and CDR2 SASEGT. The CDR3 bases are TGTGCCATCAGTGAGTCTGGGGCTAGGGTTCCCTACAATGAGCAGTTCTTC. It translates to CAISESGARVPYNEQFF.

The J gene is TRBJ2-1, the V gene TRBV11-1, with D perhaps matching TRBD1 or TRBD2 (5 bases each). The CDR3 totals 17 residues. Germline V gene lookup returns CDR1 SGHAT and CDR2 FQDESV (reference sequence). Trimming stripped 4 bases from V and 0 bases from J, with 16 bases between. The CDR3 sequence: CASSSTTGTSSYNEQFF. The CDR3 coding sequence is TGTGCCAGCAGCTCCACGACGGGGACGAGCTCCTACAATGAGCAGTTCTTC.

The CDR3 sequence: CASSSGPRTRLYTIYF. Written as DNA, the CDR3 is TGTGCCAGCAGTTCGGGCCCTAGGACACGGCTGTACACCATATATTTT. V usage is TRBV28 and J usage is TRBJ1-3, with D perhaps TRBD1 (5 bases). This CDR3 has 16 amino acids. Between the trimmed V and J ends, which lost 4 bases and 8 bases, there was a span of 21 bases. CDR1 and CDR2 (germline): MDHEN, SYDVKM.

The chain combines TRBV2 with TRBJ1-6; D remains ambiguous. Germline V gene lookup returns CDR1 SNHLY and CDR2 FYNNEI. V gave up 2 bases and J gave up 7 bases, with 9 bases separating them. CDR3 length: 14 residues. The CDR3 coding sequence is TGTGCCAGCAGTGAATTTGTTTCCAATTCACCCCTCCACTTT. It specifies CASSEFVSNSPLHF.

The J gene is TRBJ2-5, the V gene TRBV5-1, with 8 bases lining up with TRBD2. Germline lookup yields CDR1 SGHRS and CDR2 YFSETQ. V shed 1 base and J 2 bases; nucleotides not matched to a gene: 4. The CDR3 is 15 amino acids. In DNA form, the CDR3 reads TGCGCCAGCAGCTTGTCTCGGGGGGGTCAAGAGACCCAGTACTTC. It codes for CASSLSRGGQETQYF.

The V and J genes are TRBV5-1 and TRBJ2-5, with no clear D. V lost 3 bases and J 7 bases, leaving 7 bases between the germline ends. Germline loops: CDR1 SGHRS, CDR2 YFSETQ. The CDR3 length is 11 residues. The CDR3 DNA is TGCGCCAGCAGCTCACGAGGGACCCAGTACTTC. It codes for CASSSRGTQYF.

The chain recombines TRBV18 with TRBJ2-1; the D gene is possibly TRBD1 (5 bases). Trimming took 6 bases from V and 5 from J, leaving 14 bases between them. The CDR3 is made up of 14 amino acids. Per the germline V gene, CDR1 is KGHSH and CDR2 is LQKENI. The CDR3: CASSPSMGHNEQFF. The CDR3, as DNA: TGTGCCAGCTCCCCCTCAATGGGGCACAATGAGCAGTTCTTC.

This sequence joins TRBV5-6 and TRBJ2-3; TRBD1 matches 7 bases. The CDR3 has 18 amino acids. V dropped 2 bases and J dropped 0; count of bases not matched to a gene: 12. Germline CDR1 SGHDT, CDR2 YYEEEE. The CDR3 DNA is TGTGCCAGCAGCTTTTCCAGGGGGTATAGATTGAGCACAGATACGCAGTATTTT. Translation: CASSFSRGYRLSTDTQYF.

The chain carries TRBV11-3 and TRBJ2-1; D gene ambiguous. Germline V gene lookup returns CDR1 SGHNT and CDR2 YENEEA. The CDR3 spans 12 residues. V shed 5 bases and J shed 8 bases, with 10 bases lying between them. CDR3 protein: CASSPDSDEQFF. CDR3 DNA: TGTGCCAGCAGCCCAGACTCAGATGAGCAGTTCTTC.

CDR3 loop: CASSIGGLSTDTQYF. The CDR3 bases are TGTGCCAGCAGTATAGGGGGTTTGAGCACAGATACGCAGTATTTT. This chain links TRBV9 with TRBJ2-3; a weak D match, TRBD1 (6 bases). The CDR3 contains 15 residues. Germline lookup yields CDR1 SGDLS and CDR2 YYNGEE. The V end was cut by 5 bases, the J end by 0 bases, with 13 bases between.

The chain combines TRBV2 with TRBJ2-1; 12 bases are a match to TRBD2. Looked up from germline, CDR1 is SNHLY and CDR2 is FYNNEI. V was clipped by 6 bases and J by 7 bases; unmatched bases: 10. CDR3 size: 16 residues. CDR3 amino acids: CASRWTSGKGGNEQFF. As DNA, the CDR3 is TGTGCCAGCAGGTGGACTAGCGGGAAAGGTGGGAATGAGCAGTTCTTC.

This clone was counted a few times. The chain joins TRBV7-9 to TRBJ1-2; D may be TRBD1 (5 bases). This CDR3 has 13 residues. V was clipped by 5 bases and J by 7 bases, with 14 bases between them. Germline loops: CDR1 SEHNR, CDR2 FQNEAQ (reference sequence). CDR3 DNA: TGTGCCAGCAGCGGGGGTTCTGTCGGTGGCTACACCTTC. It yields the protein CASSGGSVGGYTF.